A single sample gave rise to the 11 T cell receptor beta chains below, sequenced in a study of CD8 T cells in ankylosing spondylitis. TCRdb processed the 5' RACE reads anew with MiXCR; each CDR3 protein has one entry. Of under 300,000 distinct CDR3 sequences in the sample, about 10% were seen once. Sequencing was carried out using blood, either unsorted or a sorted T cell fraction (not recorded which). All receptors derive from a male donor with ankylosing spondylitis or in good health (not recorded which).

The V and J genes are TRBV7-2 and TRBJ1-6; D possibly corresponds to TRBD1 (6 bases). The CDR3 extends over 10 amino acids. Germline assignment: CDR1 SGHTA and CDR2 FQGNSA. CDR3 DNA: TGTGCACAGGGTGGTTCACCCCTCCACTTT. This sequence encodes CAQGGSPLHF.

This clonotype was observed a handful of times. CDR3 protein: CASRGTSGGSGELFF. The CDR3 bases are TGTGCCAGCAGGGGGACTAGCGGGGGAAGCGGGGAGCTGTTTTTT. The genes are TRBV2 and TRBJ2-2; 14 nucleotides line up with TRBD2. The CDR3 covers 15 residues. V dropped 6 bases and J dropped 7; count of bases not matched to a gene: 4. Germline CDR1 reads SNHLY; CDR2 reads FYNNEI.

The J gene is TRBJ1-4, the V gene TRBV11-2; 9 bases match TRBD1. The CDR3 has 15 amino acids. Per germline, CDR1 SGHAT and CDR2 FQNNGV. Trimming removed 3 bases from V and 5 bases from J; junction bases left unmatched: 4. The CDR3 bases are TGTGCCAGCAGCTTGGGACAGGGACTAAATGAAAAACTGTTTTTT. It codes for CASSLGQGLNEKLFF.

Only a few counts were recorded for this clonotype. V and J are TRBV25-1 and TRBJ2-5, with D tentatively TRBD1 (7 bases). V was shortened by 4 bases and J by 5 bases, with 23 bases between the two germline ends. This CDR3 contains 17 residues. The V gene's germline CDR1 is MGHDK and CDR2 SYGVNS. The CDR3 reads CASSVGTVGGERETQYF. Here the CDR3 DNA reads TGTGCCAGCAGTGTTGGGACAGTGGGGGGAGAGAGGGAGACCCAGTACTTC.

This clonotype occurred many times. V and J are TRBV27 and TRBJ2-1; 8 bases fit TRBD2. The CDR3 spans 16 residues. Looked up from germline, CDR1 is MNHEY and CDR2 is SMNVEV (reference sequence). Trimming removed 4 bases from V and 10 bases from J; junction bases left unmatched: 15. The CDR3 coding sequence is TGTGCCAGCAGTTCACCCCTCCAGCGGGAGTGGGACGAGCAGTTCTTC. Translating it yields CASSSPLQREWDEQFF.

This clonotype was detected a few times. This chain uses TRBV11-2 with TRBJ2-5, with D uncertain. The CDR3 has 14 amino acids. With 3 bases removed from V and 0 bases from J, the gap between germline ends came to 8 bases. Germline CDR1 reads SGHAT; CDR2 reads FQNNGV. This CDR3 reads CASSFIRDQETQYF. The CDR3 DNA follows: TGTGCCAGCAGCTTCATCCGGGACCAAGAGACCCAGTACTTC.

This clonotype was found a few times. This chain uses TRBV27 with TRBJ1-1; D uncertain. CDR1 is MNHEY and CDR2 is SMNVEV in the germline V gene (reference sequence). The CDR3 runs to 13 residues. V dropped 7 bases and J dropped 1 base, with 10 bases sitting between them. The CDR3 protein is CASTIGPNTEAFF. The CDR3 nucleotides read TGTGCCAGCACTATAGGCCCGAACACTGAAGCTTTCTTT.

Many counts were recorded for this clonotype. The chain carries TRBV5-1 and TRBJ2-7; 7 nucleotides line up with TRBD1. The J segment lost 2 bases and the V segment lost 4 bases, leaving 6 bases of the junction unmatched. The CDR3 loop spans 14 amino acids. The germline V gene has CDR1 SGHRS and CDR2 YFSETQ. The CDR3 bases are TGCGCCAGCAGCCGCGGACAGGACACCTACGAGCAGTACTTC. This sequence encodes CASSRGQDTYEQYF. Looking up the rest from reference TRBV5-1 and TRBJ2-7 gives the full variable domain: KAGVTQTPRYLIKTRGQQVTLSCSPISGHRSVSWYQQTPGQGLQFLFEYFSETQRNKGNFPGRFSGRQFSNSRSEMNVSTLELGDSALYLCASSRGQDTYEQYFGPGTRLTVT.

The sample holds a few counts of this clonotype. This chain joins TRBV10-2 and TRBJ2-3; TRBD2 aligns across 10 bases. From germline, CDR1 is WSHSY and CDR2 SAAADI. V gave up 6 bases and J gave up 1 base; unmatched junction bases: 7. The CDR3 is 16 amino acids. For the CDR3, the DNA is TGCGCCAGCAGCCACGAGGGGACTAGCGGCACAGATACGCAGTATTTT. Its protein product is CASSHEGTSGTDTQYF.

This clonotype was observed at least ten times. The chain employs TRBV10-3 and TRBJ1-6; D possibly corresponds to TRBD1 (6 bases). This CDR3 has 13 residues. V lost 3 bases and J 10 bases, leaving 10 bases between the germline ends. Germline lookup yields CDR1 ENHRY and CDR2 SYGVKD. CDR3 loop: CAISEGTSSPLHF. The CDR3, as DNA: TGTGCCATCAGTGAAGGGACAAGCTCACCCCTCCACTTT.

This clonotype showed up many times. This chain uses TRBV6-6 with TRBJ1-5, with D unresolved. V dropped 6 bases and J dropped 7 bases, with 13 bases sitting between them. Germline CDR1 reads MNHNY; CDR2 reads SVGAGI (reference sequence). CDR3 length: 13 amino acids. CDR3 in amino acids: CASRGSEDQPQHF. CDR3 nucleotide sequence: TGTGCCAGCAGGGGCAGCGAGGACCAGCCCCAGCATTTT.